Listed here are 21 T cell receptor beta chains from one sample, sequenced in a study of T cell clonality in common variable immunodeficiency. Findings of the study overall: Fewer deletions and N-nucleotide insertions were reportedly seen in common variable immunodeficiency TCR beta sequences.

Generated by immunoSEQ multiplex PCR, the TCRdb table keeps only in-frame clones and is missing some. There are 25,000 to 35,000 clones in the sample, none observed a single time. No antigen has been assigned to these receptors. Sequencing was done on a sample of peripheral blood mononuclear cells. The origin of the receptors is a human donor with common variable immunodeficiency.

To note about this clone: The CDR3 extends 3 residues past the end of the read, so its final part is completed from the germline J gene. V and J are TRBV7-2 and TRBJ2-1, with D tentatively TRBD2 (5 bases). The CDR3 has 14 amino acids. CDR1 SGHTA and CDR2 FQGNSA come from the germline V gene. The V and J ends lost 1 base and 6 bases respectively, with 10 bases between them. The sequenced part of the CDR3 DNA is TGTGCCAGCAGCTTAGATCCTAGCTCCAATGAG. Amino acids: CASSLDPSSNE. The full CDR3 protein is CASSLDPSSNEQFF.

In its sample, this clone was seen many times. CDR3: CASSPTSSSYNEQFF. The covered CDR3 bases are TGTGCCAGCAGTCCGACTTCGAGCTCCTACAATGAG. The V call is TRBV6-4, the J call TRBJ2-1; unclear D gene. The CDR3 is cut off 3 residues early in the read; its end comes from the germline J gene. The CDR3 totals 15 residues. CDR1 is MRHNA and CDR2 is SNTAGT in the germline V gene. The V end was cut by 5 bases, the J end by 0 bases, with 11 bases between.

Turning to this clone: The read is 3 residues too short to cover the CDR3 end, so that end is filled in from the germline J gene. The gene calls are TRBV5-1 and TRBJ2-7; TRBD2 matches 7 bases. CDR3 length: 15 amino acids. The trim removed 4 bases at V and 3 bases at J, leaving 10 bases unmatched. In germline, CDR1 is SGHRS, CDR2 YFSETQ. The sequenced part of the CDR3 DNA is TGCGCCAGCAGCCACGGCGGGGGTAGGGGCTACGAG. Its protein product is CASSHGGGRGYE. In full, the CDR3 is CASSHGGGRGYEQYF.

A word on this clone: Coverage ceases 3 residues before the CDR3 finishes, and the germline J gene fills in the end. The chain carries TRBV5-6 and TRBJ1-6, with TRBD1 matching over 8 bases. Germline CDR1 is SGHDT and CDR2 is YYEEEE. Trimming at V came to 1 base and at J to 12 bases, leaving 9 bases not matched to a gene. CDR3 length: 15 residues. CDR3 amino acids: CASSLIGQGLVPLHF. The DNA read from the CDR3 is TGTGCCAGCAGCTTGATTGGACAGGGTTTGGTACCC.

This clone came up a few times. Coverage ceases 3 residues before the CDR3 finishes, and the germline J gene fills in the end. The V and J genes are TRBV19 and TRBJ1-2; 7 bases are shared with TRBD1. Germline V gives CDR1 LNHDA, CDR2 SQIVND (reference sequence). Trimming removed 7 bases from V and 4 bases from J; junction bases left unmatched: 3. The CDR3 consists of 12 residues. The part of the CDR3 DNA that was read is TGTGCCAGTACTCACAGGGGCTATGGC. It codes for CASTHRGYG. The complete CDR3 sequence is CASTHRGYGYTF.

This clone was recorded at least ten times. The CDR3 end lies 3 residues beyond the end of the read and is filled in from the germline J gene. The V and J genes are TRBV19 and TRBJ2-2, with TRBD1 identical over 7 bases. The junction had 0 bases not matched to a gene; V was cut back by 2 bases and J by 0 bases. The CDR3 spans 15 residues. Germline lookup yields CDR1 LNHDA and CDR2 SQIVND (reference sequence). Incomplete CDR3 DNA: TGTGCCAGTAGTATACAGGGGGCGAACACCGGGGAG. This codes for CASSIQGANTGE. The CDR3 in its entirety is CASSIQGANTGELFF.

In the case of this clone: Read sequence stops 3 residues before the CDR3 end, and the germline J gene provides the missing end. This chain links TRBV20-1 with TRBJ1-4; 7 bases fit TRBD1. The CDR3 is 15 residues long. V lost 6 bases to trimming and J lost 8 bases; unmatched junction nucleotides: 15. The germline V gene has CDR1 DFQATT and CDR2 SNEGSKA (reference sequence). CDR3 amino acids: CSASNNRDRGEKLFF. The sequenced CDR3 bases are TGCAGTGCCAGCAACAACCGGGACAGAGGGGAAAAA.

This clone has a handful of counts. The read ends 3 residues early relative to the CDR3; the germline J gene fills the gap. The chain links TRBV7-9 to TRBJ2-1; D might be TRBD1 (6 bases). The CDR3 spans 11 residues. Germline V gene sequence: CDR1 SEHNR, CDR2 FQNEAQ (reference sequence). This chain's CDR3 is CSIQGYNEQFF. CDR3 DNA (partial): TGTTCCATTCAGGGGTACAATGAG.

In regard to this clone: The read stops 3 residues short of the end of the CDR3; the missing end is completed from the germline J gene. This chain connects TRBV30 to TRBJ1-5; D unresolved. Trimming removed 3 bases from V and 0 bases from J, with 6 bases in between. The CDR3 runs to 13 residues. Germline CDR1 is GTSNPN and CDR2 is SVGIG (reference sequence). CDR3 in amino acids: CAWSSGSNQPQHF. Partial CDR3 DNA: TGTGCCTGGAGCTCAGGTAGCAATCAGCCC.

This clone was observed a handful of times. Read coverage stops 3 residues before the CDR3 terminus; the germline J gene supplies the remainder. The chain uses TRBV19 and TRBJ1-2, with 9 nucleotides matching TRBD1. In germline, CDR1 is LNHDA, CDR2 SQIVND (reference sequence). The trim removed 3 bases at V and 0 bases at J, leaving 5 bases unmatched. The length of the CDR3 is 16 residues. Partial CDR3 DNA: TGTGCCAGTAGTATCTGGGACAGGGCGGCTAACTATGGC. It is translated as CASSIWDRAANYG. The complete CDR3 reads CASSIWDRAANYGYTF.

As regards this clone: The CDR3 end falls 3 residues outside the read, so it is completed with the germline J gene. The chain couples TRBV29-1 to TRBJ1-2, with a weak D call TRBD1 (6 bases). Germline V gene sequence: CDR1 SQVTM, CDR2 ANQGSEA. CDR3 length: 11 residues. The CDR3 bases that were read are TGCAGCGCCCAAACAGGGATCGGG. It codes for CSAQTGIG. The entire CDR3 sequence reads CSAQTGIGYTF.

This clone turned up a few times. The CDR3 goes on 3 residues after the read ends, and that part is filled in from the germline J gene. The chain links TRBV18 to TRBJ2-3, with a tentative D call TRBD1 (6 bases). Germline CDR1 is KGHSH and CDR2 is LQKENI. The V end lost 1 base, the J end lost 0 bases, and 11 bases lay between the germline ends. This CDR3 is 16 amino acids long. The covered CDR3 bases are TGTGCCAGCTCACCACTTCTCAGGGGAAGCACAGATACG. It translates to CASSPLLRGSTDT. The CDR3 in its entirety is CASSPLLRGSTDTQYF.

This clone was observed many times. The read terminates 3 residues before the CDR3 end, so the remaining end is supplied by the germline J gene. This chain links TRBV29-1 with TRBJ1-5, with a weak D call TRBD1 (6 bases). This CDR3 is built from 14 residues. V dropped 7 bases and J dropped 6 bases, with 19 bases sitting between them. Germline CDR1 and CDR2: SQVTM and ANQGSEA. CDR3 DNA, as far as it was read: TGCAGCGCGCATACGGGGGGGGCAGGTCAGCCC. It is translated as CSAHTGGAGQP. The full CDR3 protein reads CSAHTGGAGQPQHF.

This clone was counted ten times or more. The read stops 3 residues short of the end of the CDR3; the missing end is completed from the germline J gene. V is TRBV18 and J is TRBJ1-4; D ambiguous. The CDR3 contains 16 residues. The V end lost 0 bases, the J end lost 2 bases, and 10 bases lay between the germline ends. Germline V gene lookup returns CDR1 KGHSH and CDR2 LQKENI. CDR3 DNA, as far as it was read: TGTGCCAGCTCACCACCCTCAGGCAGGACTAATGAAAAA. Protein: CASSPPSGRTNEK. The complete CDR3 sequence is CASSPPSGRTNEKLFF. The variable domain in full, completed from reference TRBV18 and TRBJ1-4, reads NAGVMQNPRHLVRRRGQEARLRCSPMKGHSHVYWYRQLPEEGLKFMVYLQKENIIDESGMPKERFSAEFPKEGPSILRIQQVVRGDSAAYFCASSPPSGRTNEKLFFGSGTQLSVL.

Details on this clone: The sequenced fragment ends 3 residues before the CDR3 boundary, so the rest is inferred from the germline J gene. This chain links TRBV2 with TRBJ2-1; D unresolved. This CDR3 contains 13 residues. From germline, CDR1 is SNHLY and CDR2 FYNNEI. The germline V and J ends were trimmed by 7 bases and 5 bases, with 12 bases remaining between them. The covered CDR3 bases are TGTGCCAGCAACCCCCGACTGAACAATGAG. This sequence encodes CASNPRLNNE. The whole CDR3 region reads CASNPRLNNEQFF.

This clone has a count of ten or more. The read terminates 3 residues before the CDR3 end, so the remaining end is supplied by the germline J gene. V gene TRBV6-1 combines with J gene TRBJ2-7, with TRBD2 matching over 9 bases. J lost 1 base, V lost 2 bases, and 3 bases had no gene match. The CDR3 sequence is 15 residues long. Per the germline V gene, CDR1 is MNHNS and CDR2 is SASEGT. CDR3 residues: CASSEPSGASYEQYF. The covered CDR3 bases are TGTGCCAGCAGTGAACCTAGCGGGGCTTCCTACGAG.

As regards this clone: From the germline J gene comes the end of the CDR3, since the read stops 3 residues before it. This chain links TRBV19 with TRBJ1-4; unclear D gene. Germline-derived CDR1 and CDR2 are LNHDA and SQIVND (reference sequence). Deletions cut 1 base from V and 8 bases from J, with 17 bases between. There are 16 residues in the CDR3. CDR3 sequence: CASSIVPGYTSEKLFF. CDR3 DNA, as far as it was read: TGTGCCAGTAGTATAGTTCCAGGCTACACTTCGGAAAAA.

In the case of this clone: From the germline J gene comes the end of the CDR3, since the read stops 3 residues before it. The chain joins TRBV7-6 to TRBJ1-2; D might be TRBD1 (5 bases). CDR3 length: 17 residues. CDR1 and CDR2 from the germline V gene are SGHVS and FNYEAQ. Here the CDR3 reads CASSLYSSPSLGGGYTF. Partial CDR3 DNA: TGTGCCAGCAGCTTATACAGCAGCCCAAGTCTGGGGGGAGGC.

In regard to this clone: Read sequence stops 3 residues before the CDR3 end, and the germline J gene provides the missing end. The gene calls are TRBV2 and TRBJ1-6, with 11 bases identical to TRBD1. CDR1 is SNHLY and CDR2 is FYNNEI in the germline V gene. Trimming at V came to 7 bases and at J to 6 bases, leaving 5 bases not matched to a gene. The CDR3 has 15 residues. The CDR3: CASNGQGAVNSPLHF. CDR3 DNA, as far as it was read: TGTGCCAGCAACGGACAGGGGGCGGTTAATTCACCC.

On this clone: With the read ending 3 residues before the CDR3 end, the germline J gene is used to fill in that end. The chain recombines TRBV10-3 with TRBJ2-7; a possible D gene is TRBD1 (6 bases). Deletions cut 11 bases from V and 2 bases from J, with 13 bases between. Germline-derived CDR1 and CDR2 are ENHRY and SYGVKD. This CDR3 contains 12 residues. The sequenced part of the CDR3 DNA is TGTGCCCCAAGGGGGACCCCCTACGAG. It is translated as CAPRGTPYE. The CDR3, in full, reads CAPRGTPYEQYF.

The CDR3 here is CASSPDRGYGYTF. The sequenced CDR3 bases are TGTGCCAGCTCACCGGACAGGGGATATGGC. The chain joins TRBV18 to TRBJ1-2; 9 bases map to TRBD1. From the germline J gene comes the end of the CDR3, since the read stops 3 residues before it. CDR3 length: 13 residues. The V gene end was trimmed by 3 bases and the J gene end by 5 bases; junction bases not matched to a gene: 1. Germline V gives CDR1 KGHSH, CDR2 LQKENI. The full variable domain, completed using reference TRBV18 and TRBJ1-2, is NAGVMQNPRHLVRRRGQEARLRCSPMKGHSHVYWYRQLPEEGLKFMVYLQKENIIDESGMPKERFSAEFPKEGPSILRIQQVVRGDSAAYFCASSPDRGYGYTFGSGTRLTVV.